This T cell receptor (beta chain) stems from a study of T cells in Graves' hyperthyroidism and ophthalmopathy. CDR1 and CDR2 from the germline V gene are MNHEY and SVGEGT. V was cut by 1 base and J by 1 base, with 17 bases left in between. The CDR3 is 19 residues long. Using RNA transcripts as the source, TCR beta CDR3 regions were amplified. The HTBI set primed first-round TCR CDR3 RT-PCR. In TCRdb, the multiplex PCR reads were re-called with MiXCR into one record per CDR3 protein. The sample lists 500,000 or so distinct CDR3 sequences; about 16% were seen once. This clonotype has a handful of counts.

Material: blood. This chain uses TRBV6-2 or TRBV6-3 with TRBJ2-6; possibly TRBD1 or TRBD2 for D (6 bases each). The TCR originated in a woman in her twenties or thirties with Graves' ophthalmopathy. CDR3 coding DNA: TGTGCCAGCAGTTACTGGCCCGGGGGCGAATTGTCTGGGGCCAACGTCCTGACTTTC. Protein: CASSYWPGGELSGANVLTF.